A selection of T cell receptor beta chains follows, all from one sample in a study of T-cell reconstitution after alpha-beta-depleted transplantation in children. Via MiXCR, TCRdb re-called the PCR reads, giving one row per CDR3 protein. The sample has about 460,000 distinct CDR3 sequences, roughly an eighth seen once. The specimen comprised PBMCs from the stem cell graft donor, sampled from the stem cell graft. Receptors were obtained from a human donor who donated a stem cell graft to a child with combined immunodeficiency. Each CDR3 is given with its conserved first and last residue. The order of the fields is clone size, J gene, V gene, D gene, CDR3 protein, CDR3 DNA. D genes are given only for firm matches. Rows may omit the clone size; those that give it use once, few, many or a size class.

size: many
J: TRBJ2-4
V: TRBV5-1
D: TRBD1
CDR3: CASSPATGAKNIQYF
DNA: TGCGCCAGCAGCCCGGCGACAGGGGCCAAAAACATTCAGTACTTC

size: many
J: TRBJ1-1
V: TRBV12-3/TRBV12-4
D: NA
CDR3: CASSVQWGNLMNTEAFF
DNA: TGTGCCAGCAGTGTACAGTGGGGTAACCTAATGAACACTGAAGCTTTCTTT

size: few
J: TRBJ2-1
V: TRBV12-3/TRBV12-4
D: NA
CDR3: CASSSVLGGKPQAPDEQFF
DNA: TGTGCCAGCAGTTCTGTACTGGGCGGGAAACCCCAGGCCCCCGATGAGCAGTTCTTC

size: few
J: TRBJ1-2
V: TRBV12-3/TRBV12-4
D: NA
CDR3: CASSFGRINYGYTF
DNA: TGTGCCAGCAGTTTCGGGCGTATAAACTATGGCTACACCTTC

size: few
J: TRBJ2-1
V: TRBV3-1
D: NA
CDR3: CASSQDVYNEQFF
DNA: TGTGCCAGCAGCCAAGATGTCTACAATGAGCAGTTCTTC

size: NA
J: TRBJ2-6
V: TRBV7-2
D: NA
CDR3: CARAADPGANVLTF
DNA: TGTGCCAGAGCTGCGGATCCCGGGGCCAACGTCCTGACTTTC

size: NA
J: TRBJ2-7
V: TRBV7-6
D: TRBD1
CDR3: CASSWDRGVGEQYF
DNA: TGTGCCAGCAGCTGGGACAGGGGTGTCGGCGAGCAGTACTTC

size: NA
J: TRBJ2-1
V: TRBV4-3
D: NA
CDR3: CASSQEGIGGGNNEQFF
DNA: TGCGCCAGCAGCCAAGAAGGCATAGGGGGGGGTAACAATGAGCAGTTCTTC

size: many
J: TRBJ2-7
V: TRBV20-1
D: TRBD1
CDR3: CSATGQGAAVATRLSYEQYF
DNA: TGCAGTGCTACGGGACAGGGGGCCGCGGTAGCCACGAGACTATCCTACGAGCAGTACTTC

size: few
J: TRBJ2-7
V: TRBV20-1
D: NA
CDR3: CSARDLVAAHGGPYEQYF
DNA: TGCAGTGCTAGAGATCTAGTGGCCGCGCACGGGGGGCCCTACGAGCAGTACTTC

size: NA
J: TRBJ1-5
V: TRBV12-3/TRBV12-4
D: NA
CDR3: CASSFGGAAQPQHF
DNA: TGTGCCAGCAGTTTCGGGGGAGCTGCGCAGCCCCAGCATTTT

size: many
J: TRBJ2-2
V: TRBV6-2/TRBV6-3
D: TRBD1
CDR3: CASRRDRLTGELFF
DNA: TGTGCCAGCAGGAGGGACAGGCTAACCGGGGAGCTGTTTTTT

size: many
J: TRBJ2-7
V: TRBV6-1
D: NA
CDR3: CASSEGQVPYEQYF
DNA: TGTGCCAGCAGTGAAGGGCAGGTTCCCTACGAGCAGTACTTC

size: few
J: TRBJ2-2
V: TRBV4-2
D: TRBD1
CDR3: CASSLLAQGAGTGELFF
DNA: TGTGCCAGCAGCCTCCTCGCACAGGGGGCTGGAACCGGGGAGCTGTTTTTT

size: NA
J: TRBJ2-7
V: TRBV7-8
D: TRBD1
CDR3: CASSYDVPTGGSYEQYF
DNA: TGTGCCAGCAGCTACGACGTCCCGACAGGGGGCTCGTACGAGCAGTACTTC

size: NA
J: TRBJ1-1
V: TRBV30
D: NA
CDR3: CAWSDGYTEAFF
DNA: TGTGCCTGGAGTGATGGGTACACTGAAGCTTTCTTT

size: NA
J: TRBJ2-5
V: TRBV10-3
D: TRBD2
CDR3: CAIRAAGGFHQETQYF
DNA: TGTGCCATCAGAGCCGCGGGGGGGTTCCATCAAGAGACCCAGTACTTC

size: many
J: TRBJ2-1
V: TRBV9
D: NA
CDR3: CASSVDDSYYNEQFF
DNA: TGTGCCAGCAGCGTAGACGACAGTTATTACAATGAGCAGTTCTTC

size: many
J: TRBJ2-7
V: TRBV7-8
D: NA
CDR3: CASSGTFPYEQYF
DNA: TGTGCCAGCAGCGGAACCTTCCCCTACGAGCAGTACTTC

size: NA
J: TRBJ2-7
V: TRBV11-3
D: NA
CDR3: CASSFRGTGDSVGNSYEQYF
DNA: TGTGCCAGCAGCTTCCGGGGAACAGGGGACTCTGTCGGGAACTCCTACGAGCAGTACTTC

size: NA
J: TRBJ2-1
V: TRBV7-8
D: TRBD1
CDR3: CASSLVGTVYNEQFF
DNA: TGTGCCAGCAGCTTAGTCGGGACAGTCTACAATGAGCAGTTCTTC

size: NA
J: TRBJ2-7
V: TRBV11-1
D: NA
CDR3: CASSLAGGASYEQYF
DNA: TGTGCCAGCAGCTTAGCTGGAGGGGCGTCCTACGAGCAGTACTTC

size: many
J: TRBJ1-1
V: TRBV9
D: TRBD1
CDR3: CASSRTLTGASTEAFF
DNA: TGTGCCAGCAGCCGCACCCTTACAGGGGCGAGCACTGAAGCTTTCTTT

size: few
J: TRBJ1-4
V: TRBV4-3
D: TRBD1
CDR3: CASREGTGEATNEKLFF
DNA: TGCGCCAGCAGAGAGGGGACAGGGGAAGCAACTAATGAAAAACTGTTTTTT

size: NA
J: TRBJ2-1
V: TRBV7-8
D: TRBD2
CDR3: CASSSGLAWDNEQFF
DNA: TGTGCCAGCAGCTCGGGACTAGCGTGGGACAATGAGCAGTTCTTC

size: many
J: TRBJ1-1
V: TRBV27
D: NA
CDR3: CASSPDRILNTEAFF
DNA: TGTGCCAGCAGTCCCGACAGGATATTGAACACTGAAGCTTTCTTT

size: many
J: TRBJ2-7
V: TRBV6-1
D: NA
CDR3: CASTKGPEANEQYF
DNA: TGTGCCAGCACCAAAGGGCCCGAGGCGAACGAGCAGTACTTC

size: many
J: TRBJ2-7
V: TRBV3-1
D: NA
CDR3: CASSQDLAGPYEQYF
DNA: TGTGCCAGCAGCCAAGATCTGGCAGGACCCTACGAGCAGTACTTC

size: NA
J: TRBJ1-5
V: TRBV4-3
D: NA
CDR3: CASSQDLPQVDLGGNQPQHF
DNA: TGCGCCAGCAGCCAAGATCTCCCTCAGGTAGATCTCGGGGGCAATCAGCCCCAGCATTTT

size: NA
J: TRBJ2-1
V: TRBV7-9
D: TRBD2
CDR3: CASSLSPSGALGQFF
DNA: TGTGCCAGCAGCTTATCCCCTAGCGGGGCGCTGGGGCAGTTCTTC

size: few
J: TRBJ2-7
V: TRBV12-3/TRBV12-4
D: TRBD1
CDR3: CASTEGQGDTYEQYF
DNA: TGTGCCAGCACTGAGGGACAGGGGGACACCTACGAGCAGTACTTC

size: NA
J: TRBJ2-3
V: TRBV10-3
D: TRBD2
CDR3: CAIGLAGGTDTQYF
DNA: TGTGCCATTGGACTAGCGGGAGGGACAGATACGCAGTATTTT

size: NA
J: TRBJ1-1
V: TRBV7-2
D: TRBD1
CDR3: CASSSQGAGDTEAFF
DNA: TGTGCCAGCAGCTCACAGGGGGCCGGAGACACTGAAGCTTTCTTT

size: many
J: TRBJ1-3
V: TRBV20-1
D: NA
CDR3: CSARSWRQGENTIYF
DNA: TGCAGTGCTAGATCGTGGAGGCAGGGCGAAAACACCATATATTTT

size: few
J: TRBJ1-1
V: TRBV7-9
D: TRBD1
CDR3: CASSSQGFVTEAFF
DNA: TGTGCCAGCAGCTCACAGGGGTTTGTGACTGAAGCTTTCTTT

size: few
J: TRBJ2-3
V: TRBV5-5
D: TRBD2
CDR3: CASSLDARGAVTDTQYF
DNA: TGTGCCAGCAGCTTGGACGCGCGGGGGGCCGTCACAGATACGCAGTATTTT

size: many
J: TRBJ2-2
V: TRBV9
D: NA
CDR3: CASSVGGLPGELFF
DNA: TGTGCCAGCAGCGTAGGGGGACTGCCAGGGGAGCTGTTTTTT

size: many
J: TRBJ2-2
V: TRBV27
D: NA
CDR3: CASSSGHRNTGELFF
DNA: TGTGCCAGCAGCTCGGGACATAGGAACACCGGGGAGCTGTTTTTT

size: many
J: TRBJ1-1
V: TRBV2
D: NA
CDR3: CASSETSAMNTEAFF
DNA: TGTGCCAGCAGTGAAACGTCAGCTATGAACACTGAAGCTTTCTTT

size: many
J: TRBJ2-7
V: TRBV12-3/TRBV12-4
D: NA
CDR3: CASSPGARGAYEQYF
DNA: TGTGCCAGCAGTCCAGGGGCCCGGGGCGCCTACGAGCAGTACTTC

size: NA
J: TRBJ2-6
V: TRBV24-1
D: TRBD1
CDR3: CASCADRGHYLSGANVLTF
DNA: TGTGCCAGCTGTGCGGACAGGGGGCACTACCTCTCTGGGGCCAACGTCCTGACTTTC

size: few
J: TRBJ2-1
V: TRBV15
D: NA
CDR3: CATSILQGWGEQFF
DNA: TGTGCCACCAGCATACTGCAGGGGTGGGGTGAGCAGTTCTTC

size: many
J: TRBJ2-1
V: TRBV29-1
D: NA
CDR3: CSVEADGLDEQFF
DNA: TGCAGCGTTGAAGCAGACGGGCTAGATGAGCAGTTCTTC

size: NA
J: TRBJ2-7
V: TRBV10-3
D: TRBD2
CDR3: CGTSGSYEQYF
DNA: TGTGGAACTAGCGGGAGTTACGAGCAGTACTTC

size: many
J: TRBJ2-7
V: TRBV10-3
D: TRBD2
CDR3: CAIRGLAGSGEQYF
DNA: TGTGCCATCAGGGGACTAGCGGGCTCGGGGGAGCAGTACTTC

size: many
J: TRBJ2-3
V: TRBV12-5
D: NA
CDR3: CASGLGPLDTQYF
DNA: TGTGCTAGTGGTTTGGGACCTTTGGATACGCAGTATTTT

size: few
J: TRBJ2-7
V: TRBV20-1
D: TRBD1
CDR3: CSARRQGGHEQYF
DNA: TGCAGTGCTAGACGACAGGGTGGCCACGAGCAGTACTTC

size: many
J: TRBJ2-3
V: TRBV6-2/TRBV6-3
D: NA
CDR3: CASSYFDTQYF
DNA: TGTGCCAGCAGTTACTTCGATACGCAGTATTTT

size: NA
J: TRBJ2-1
V: TRBV28
D: NA
CDR3: CASNVDPYQSQFF
DNA: TGTGCCAGCAACGTGGACCCTTACCAATCGCAGTTCTTC

size: few
J: TRBJ2-1
V: TRBV25-1
D: TRBD2
CDR3: CASSIGTSGSSWYNEQFF
DNA: TGTGCCAGCAGTATTGGGACTAGCGGGAGTTCCTGGTACAATGAGCAGTTCTTC

size: many
J: TRBJ1-6
V: TRBV7-8
D: NA
CDR3: CASSPTQWERDSPLHF
DNA: TGTGCCAGCAGCCCGACGCAGTGGGAACGGGACTCACCCCTCCACTTT

size: NA
J: TRBJ2-7
V: TRBV27
D: TRBD2
CDR3: CASSYTSGNYEQYF
DNA: TGTGCCAGCAGTTACACTAGCGGGAACTACGAGCAGTACTTC